These T cell receptor beta chains were read from a single sample in a study of T cell repertoires in chronic hepatitis B. Clones were sequenced by immunoSEQ multiplex PCR, and TCRdb holds only the in-frame ones, with some missing. Of 470 or so clones listed, around four fifths are singletons. Sequencing input: HBV polymerase (pol387) epitope-specific CD8+ T cells from PBMCs. Source of these receptors: a human donor with chronic hepatitis B virus infection. CDR3s include the opening cysteine and the closing phenylalanine or tryptophan. A D gene is named only where the DNA matches it firmly. Clone size, where shown, is once, few, many, or a class for clones that have expanded.

d_call j_call clone_size v_call cdr3_nt cdr3_aa
. TRBJ1-1 . TRBV5-5 TGTGCCAGCAGCTTAGGGGGGATCCATCAAAAAGCTTTCTTT CASSLGGIHQKAFF
TRBD2 TRBJ2-1 . TRBV9 TGTGCCAGCAGCGCGGGACTAGCGGTTAGAAGCTATTACAATGAGCAGTTCTTC CASSAGLAVRSYYNEQFF
. TRBJ2-1 . TRBV30 TGTGCCTGGAGTATCGTCCGGGCTAGCTTTGACAATGAGCAGTTCTTC CAWSIVRASFDNEQFF
TRBD1 TRBJ1-1 few TRBV6-1 TGTGCCAGCAGTGCCGACAGGGAAAGACGCACTGAAGCTTTCTTT CASSADRERRTEAFF
TRBD1 TRBJ2-7 . TRBV19 TGTGCCAGTAGTATAGCGTTTAGGACAGGGGGCGAGACTAGCGGCTACGAGCAGTACTTC CASSIAFRTGGETSGYEQYF
TRBD2 TRBJ2-3 . TRBV5-1 TGCGCCAGCAGCCAGAGACTAGCTCCGAGCACAGATACGCAGTATTTT CASSQRLAPSTDTQYF
TRBD2 TRBJ2-1 . TRBV5-5 TGTGCCAGCAGCTTGGATCCTAGCGGGAGTTACAATGAGCAGTTCTTC CASSLDPSGSYNEQFF
. TRBJ1-1 . TRBV4-1 TGCGCCAGCAGTGAGAAGACCGCTAACACTGAAGCTTTCTTT CASSEKTANTEAFF
TRBD2 TRBJ2-1 . TRBV7-9 TGTGCCAGCAGCTTAGCCCCGGGACTAGGACACAATGAGCAGTTCTTC CASSLAPGLGHNEQFF
. TRBJ2-6 few TRBV27 TGTGCCAGCAGCCCCCTAGGAGTCTCTGGGGCCAACGTCCTGACTTTC CASSPLGVSGANVLTF
. TRBJ1-1 . TRBV11-2 TGTGCCAGCAGCTTGAACAGGGTCGTCAACACTGAAGCTTTCTTT CASSLNRVVNTEAFF
. TRBJ2-5 once TRBV2 TGTGCCAGCAGCCCCGCGGGGACATTCCCAAACCAAGAGACCCAGTACTTC CASSPAGTFPNQETQYF
. TRBJ1-5 . TRBV4-3 TGCGCCAGCAGCCAAGATACATCGGGGTTCGGTCAGCCCCAGCATTTT CASSQDTSGFGQPQHF
. TRBJ2-1 . TRBV6-6 TGTGCCAGCACCCCTCGTCCGAGCTCCTACAATGAGCAGTTCTTC CASTPRPSSYNEQFF
. TRBJ2-1 . TRBV4-1 TGCGCCAGCAGCCAAGCGGGAGAGGGCTACAATGAGCAGTTCTTC CASSQAGEGYNEQFF
. TRBJ2-2 . TRBV4-1 TGCGCCAGCAGCCAAGACGCGGACCCCCAAGGGGAGCTGTTTTTT CASSQDADPQGELFF
. TRBJ2-6 . TRBV19 TGTGCCAGTAGTATTTTACGCGGCTCTGGGGCCAACGTCCTGACTTTC CASSILRGSGANVLTF
. TRBJ2-1 . TRBV4-3 TGCGCCAGCAGCCAAGATAATTTACGGAGTGGTTGGGGTGAGCAGTTCTTC CASSQDNLRSGWGEQFF
. TRBJ2-3 . TRBV4-1 TGCGCCAGCAGCCAACACAGGGAACGGGCAGATACGCAGTATTTT CASSQHRERADTQYF
. TRBJ2-7 few TRBV6-5 TGTGCCAGCAGCCTCTCCAGGGGCGCGGGGGAGCAGTACTTC CASSLSRGAGEQYF
. TRBJ2-1 . TRBV2 TGTGCCAGCAGTTGGGGGCGCGTGAATTACAATGAGCAGTTCTTC CASSWGRVNYNEQFF
TRBD2 TRBJ2-1 . TRBV7-9 TGTGCCAGCAGCTTACGGGGGGATGGGCAGTTCTTC CASSLRGDGQFF
. TRBJ2-7 . TRBV4-1 TGCGCCAGCAGCCAAGATCAGAAGTATTCCCACGAGCAGTACTTC CASSQDQKYSHEQYF
. TRBJ2-3 . TRBV6-4 TGTGCCAGCAGTGACGTAGAGTCAGATACGCAGTATTTT CASSDVESDTQYF
TRBD1 TRBJ2-1 . TRBV10-3 TGTGCCACCAAGGGACAGGTATACAATGAGCAGTTCTTC CATKGQVYNEQFF
TRBD2 TRBJ2-2 . TRBV28 TGTGCCAGCAAGCACCCGGGACTAGCGCGCACGAACACCGGGGAGCTGTTTTTT CASKHPGLARTNTGELFF
. TRBJ1-1 . TRBV7-9 TGTGCCAGCAGCCCTCGGACAAACACTGAAGCTTTCTTT CASSPRTNTEAFF
. TRBJ2-7 . TRBV2 TGTGCCAGCTTCGGAACCTCTTGGGGCTCCTACGAGCAGTACTTC CASFGTSWGSYEQYF
. TRBJ1-1 . TRBV9 TGTGCCAGCAGCGTAGGCCCTGAGGTGAACACTGAAGCTTTCTTT CASSVGPEVNTEAFF
TRBD1 TRBJ2-5 . TRBV19 TGTGCCAGTAGTATCCTCTGGGGATCAGGGGGAGAGACCCAGTACTTC CASSILWGSGGETQYF
. TRBJ2-1 . TRBV7-2 TGTGCCAGCAGCTTAGCAGGTGGCGTGATCAATGAGCAGTTCTTC CASSLAGGVINEQFF
. TRBJ1-2 . TRBV20-1 TGCAGTGCTGAACACTATGGCTACACCTTC CSAEHYGYTF
. TRBJ1-2 . TRBV27 TGTGCCAGCAGGACCCTGAGGGGGAATGGCTACACCTTC CASRTLRGNGYTF
. TRBJ2-1 . TRBV27 TGTGCCAGCAGCCCCCTGAACGCTCTCTGGGATGAGCAGTTCTTC CASSPLNALWDEQFF
. TRBJ2-1 . TRBV28 TGTGCCAGCAGTTTATTAACCCGGTCGTCAAACAATGAGCAGTTCTTC CASSLLTRSSNNEQFF
TRBD2 TRBJ2-3 . TRBV7-9 TGTGCCAGCAGCTTAGGACTAGCGGATAGCACAGATACGCAGTATTTT CASSLGLADSTDTQYF
. TRBJ2-1 . TRBV7-9 TGTGCCAGCAGCTTAGGGGTGTCGGATTCTGGCGATGAGCAGTTCTTC CASSLGVSDSGDEQFF
. TRBJ2-1 few TRBV27 TGTGCCAGCAGTTTTGGGAGGTTCGGTGAGCAGTTCTTC CASSFGRFGEQFF
TRBD2 TRBJ2-7 . TRBV2 TGTGCCAGCAGTTTAACGACTAGCGGGAGGTCCACCTACGAGCAGTACTTC CASSLTTSGRSTYEQYF
TRBD1 TRBJ1-2 . TRBV15 TGTGCCACCAGCAGAGAGGAGGGGGCGCGGGGCTACACCTTC CATSREEGARGYTF
TRBD1 TRBJ2-7 . TRBV13 TGTGCCAGCAGCATCGGACAGGGCTACGAGCAGTACTTC CASSIGQGYEQYF
. TRBJ1-1 . TRBV5-1 TGCGCCAGCAGCTCGTTCGGGATCGCTGAAGCTTTCTTT CASSSFGIAEAFF
TRBD2 TRBJ2-1 . TRBV27 TGTGCCAGCAGTTCCATGGTAGGGACTATGTACAATGAGCAGTTCTTC CASSSMVGTMYNEQFF
. TRBJ2-5 . TRBV5-1 TGCGCCAGCAGCGTAGGGGCGTGGCTCCGTTCCCAGTACTTC CASSVGAWLRSQYF
TRBD2 TRBJ2-7 . TRBV11-2 TGTGCCAGCAGCCTTAGCGGGAGACGGGAGCAGTACTTC CASSLSGRREQYF
. TRBJ2-5 . TRBV7-9 TGTGCCAGCAGCTTACTGAGGGTTCACAGCTACCAAGAGACCCAGTACTTC CASSLLRVHSYQETQYF
. TRBJ1-5 . TRBV29-1 TGCAGCGTTCAGTGGGGCAGCCACAATCAGCCCCAGCATTTT CSVQWGSHNQPQHF
TRBD2 TRBJ2-7 . TRBV7-6 TGTGCCAGCAGCACGTCACATAGCGGGATCGAGCAGTACTTC CASSTSHSGIEQYF
. TRBJ1-1 . TRBV7-9 TGTGCCAGCACCCCTAGGGGAGGTCAAGGGGGGACTGAAGCTTTCTTT CASTPRGGQGGTEAFF
TRBD2 TRBJ2-7 few TRBV6-1 TGTGCCAGCAGCTGGACTAGCGGGAGGGGCTACGAGCAGTACTTC CASSWTSGRGYEQYF
TRBD1 TRBJ2-2 few TRBV29-1 TGCAGCGTGAAGGGGGCGGTGCCCTCCGGGGAGCTGTTTTTT CSVKGAVPSGELFF
. TRBJ2-1 . TRBV29-1 TGCAGCGTTGAAGAATTAGCGGCAGATTACAATGAGCAGTTCTTC CSVEELAADYNEQFF
TRBD1 TRBJ1-1 . TRBV28 TGTGCCAGCAGTTTTAGCCTGGGACAGCTGAACACTGAAGCTTTCTTT CASSFSLGQLNTEAFF
. TRBJ2-5 . TRBV21-1 TGTGCCAGCCGGCCGGGGGGACTAGCATTTGCAGAGACCCAGTACTTC CASRPGGLAFAETQYF
. TRBJ1-2 . TRBV28 TGTGCCAGCAGTGCATACCCTTGGGGGCTCCTTGGGGGTGGCTACACCTTC CASSAYPWGLLGGGYTF
. TRBJ2-4 . TRBV7-8 TGTGCCAGCAGCTTAGTCCGTCGGCTGACTAGTTCCAAAAACATTCAGTACTTC CASSLVRRLTSSKNIQYF
. TRBJ2-7 once TRBV29-1 TGCAGCGTTGAACTCTGGAGCTCCTACGAGCAGTACTTC CSVELWSSYEQYF
TRBD1 TRBJ1-2 . TRBV4-3 TGCGCCAGCAGCCAATCCTTGACAGGGGTATATGGCTACACCTTC CASSQSLTGVYGYTF
TRBD2 TRBJ2-1 . TRBV6-5 TGTGCCAGCAGTCCATGGACTAGCGGGAGATATGAGCAGTTCTTC CASSPWTSGRYEQFF